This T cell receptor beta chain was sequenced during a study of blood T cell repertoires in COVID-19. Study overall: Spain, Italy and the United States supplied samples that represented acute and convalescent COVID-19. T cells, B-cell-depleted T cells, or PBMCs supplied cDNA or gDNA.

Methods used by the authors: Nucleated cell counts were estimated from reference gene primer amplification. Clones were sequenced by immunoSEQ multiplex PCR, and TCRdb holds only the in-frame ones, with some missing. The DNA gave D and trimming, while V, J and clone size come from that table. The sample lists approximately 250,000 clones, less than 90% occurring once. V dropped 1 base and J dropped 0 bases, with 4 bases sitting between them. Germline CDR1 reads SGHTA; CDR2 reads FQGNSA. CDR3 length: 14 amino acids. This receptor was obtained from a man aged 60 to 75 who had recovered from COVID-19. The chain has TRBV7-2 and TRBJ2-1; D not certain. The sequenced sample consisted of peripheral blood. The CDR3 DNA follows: TGTGCCAGCAGCTTAGACAGCTCCTACAATGAGCAGTTCTTC. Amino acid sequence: CASSLDSSYNEQFF. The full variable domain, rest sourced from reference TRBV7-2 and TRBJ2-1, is GAGVSQSPSNKVTEKGKDVELRCDPISGHTALYWYRQSLGQGLEFLIYFQGNSAPDKSGLPSDRFSAERTGGSVSTLTIQRTQQEDSAVYLCASSLDSSYNEQFFGPGTRLTVL.